The entry below describes one T cell receptor (beta chain). The antigen remains undetermined. The table came from immunoSEQ multiplex PCR; TCRdb's copy has only in-frame clones and leaves some out. Of about 94,000 clones in the sample, 82% were seen once. This sample was taken from a study of Ad26.COV2.S vaccination and SARS-CoV-2 variants. Study findings and constraints: The study found similar non-spike TCR breadth in vaccine and placebo recipients. Reported findings describe substantial breadth in spike-specific CD8+ and CD4+ T cell responses following vaccination.

Trimming removed 2 bases at V and 7 bases at J, with 18 bases between. Germline lookup yields CDR1 MDHEN and CDR2 SYDVKM. The CDR3 contains 15 residues. The TCR sequence derives from a human donor who had recovered from COVID-19. The sample was peripheral blood, taken after recovery from COVID-19. The chain uses TRBV28 and TRBJ2-7; no clear D. CDR3 sequence reads: CASSLRTDIKEEQYF. The CDR3 DNA reads as TGTGCCAGCAGTTTACGCACCGACATAAAGGAGGAGCAGTACTTC.